This TCR beta chain was profiled in a study of tissue T cells after allogeneic stem cell transplantation. Findings and limits, study-wide: Within patients, tissue anatomy strongly shaped TCR repertoire composition.

In the case of this clone: What it binds is not known. Gene names are mouse gene names. The sequenced fragment ends 1 residue before the CDR3 boundary, so the rest is inferred from the germline J gene.

Specified time point: mouse harvest day 7 after allogeneic transplant. Each mouse received 10^7 T-cell-depleted marrow cells plus 10^6 splenic CD5+ T cells by tail vein. Tissues came from B6→BALB/c major-mismatch GVHD mice at day 7 or 14. The CDR3 has 15 amino acids. Germline CDR1 KGHPV, CDR2 FQNQEV (reference sequence). V lost 4 bases, J lost 4 bases, and 5 bases stayed unmatched. The data were produced by immunoSEQ multiplex PCR, yet TCRdb's version contains in-frame clones alone and is incomplete. Seen here are 1,000 or so clones, roughly 50% observed once, and the top ten hold around 17%. The sequenced sample was liver tissue. The chain has TRBV26 and TRBJ2-7; 12 bases align to TRBD1. The source is a female BALB/c mouse given C57BL/6 T cells with graft-versus-host disease after an allogeneic hematopoietic cell transplant. The DNA read from the CDR3 is TGTGCCAGCAGTCGCCGGGACAGGGGGCTTTATGAACAGTAC. Its protein product is CASSRRDRGLYEQY. The whole CDR3 sequence is CASSRRDRGLYEQYF.